The 29 T cell receptor beta chains in this list originate from one sample, sequenced in a study of PD-L1 blockade in urothelial cancer (dated by TCRdb to the late 2010s). The library came from the immunoSEQ multiplex PCR assay. TCRdb carries this immuneACCESS record with in-frame sequences only. Its versions omit some clonotypes, under half of them owing to an unresolved V gene in the studies checked, with the rest unexplained. For this sample there are 70,000 to 90,000 clones; 82% appear just once. More than 8% of the sample is held by the ten biggest clonotypes. The sequencing here drew on PBMCs, taken around atezolizumab (anti-PD-L1) treatment. The receptors shown here come from a man between 65 and 85 years old with urothelial cancer.

The V gene is TRBV6-5, the J gene TRBJ2-5, with D maybe TRBD2 (5 bases). With the DNA end fitting TRBJ2-7 better, the J assignment may be wrong. The CDR3 sequence is 15 residues long. Germline V gene lookup returns CDR1 MNHEY and CDR2 SVGAGI. In DNA form, the CDR3 reads TGTGCCAGCAGTTACTCTAGCGACCGAACCTACGAGCAGTACTTC. This encodes CASSYSSDRTYEQYF.

This rearrangement joins TRBV21-1 to TRBJ1-2; the D call TRBD1 from the table was never checked on the DNA. TRBV21-1 is a pseudogene. The CDR3 totals 15 residues. The CDR3 DNA is TGTGCCAGCAGCAAAGGGCCAGGGGGTAACTATGGCTACACCTTC. It specifies CASSKGPGGNYGYTF.

The chain joins TRBV19 to TRBJ1-5, with D possibly being TRBD1 (5 bases). CDR1 is LNHDA, CDR2 SQIVND, per germline (reference sequence). This CDR3 has 14 amino acids. Trimming removed 1 base from V and 4 bases from J, with 8 bases in between. CDR3 amino acids: CASSIVTGNQPQHF. The CDR3 coding sequence is TGTGCCAGTAGTATAGTTACAGGTAATCAGCCCCAGCATTTT. Full variable domain (rest looked up from reference TRBV19 and TRBJ1-5): DGGITQSPKYLFRKEGQNVTLSCEQNLNHDAMYWYRQDPGQGLRLIYYSQIVNDFQKGDIAEGYSVSREKKESFPLTVTSAQKNPTAFYLCASSIVTGNQPQHFGDGTRLSIL.

J is TRBJ2-2 and V is TRBV7-6; 14 nucleotides line up with TRBD2. Germline values: CDR1 SGHVS, CDR2 FNYEAQ. The CDR3 covers 18 residues. The V and J ends lost 4 bases and 5 bases, in that order; junction bases with no gene match: 9. The CDR3 nucleotides are TGTGCCAGCAGCTCCCTGGGGGGACTAGCGGGAGAAACCGGGGAGCTGTTTTTT. Protein product: CASSSLGGLAGETGELFF.

Here the CDR3 reads CASSSRRGGLAGGPNEQYF. CDR3 nucleotide sequence: TGTGCCAGCAGCTCAAGGAGGGGGGGACTAGCGGGAGGGCCTAACGAGCAGTACTTC. The chain recombines TRBV7-8 with TRBJ2-7, with 16 bases lining up with TRBD2. Trimming cost V 4 bases and J 5 bases; bases outside gene matches: 14. CDR1 and CDR2 from the germline V gene are SGHVS and FQNEAQ. The CDR3 runs to 19 residues.

The chain recombines TRBV7-2 with TRBJ2-7; 8 positions match TRBD1. From germline, CDR1 is SGHTA and CDR2 FQGNSA. V dropped 1 base and J dropped 6; count of bases not matched to a gene: 5. This CDR3 has 14 residues. The CDR3 region is CASSLGRQGAEQYF. CDR3 DNA sequence: TGTGCCAGCAGCTTAGGGAGGCAGGGGGCCGAGCAGTACTTC.

This clone was detected only a few times. The gene calls are TRBV19 and TRBJ1-3; the match to TRBD1 covers 12 bases. Germline lookup yields CDR1 LNHDA and CDR2 SQIVND (reference sequence). The J segment lost 7 bases and the V segment lost 5 bases, leaving 9 bases of the junction unmatched. This CDR3 region has 16 residues. Written as DNA, the CDR3 is TGTGCCAGTAGTCCTCCCGGGACAGGGGGCATCAACACCATATATTTT. Amino acids: CASSPPGTGGINTIYF.

This clone was recorded once. The chain uses TRBV16 and TRBJ2-5; D gene uncertain. Germline V gives CDR1 KGHSY, CDR2 FQNENV. The CDR3 runs to 14 residues. The V end was cut by 1 base, the J end by 5 bases, with 11 bases between. CDR3 in amino acids: CASSQFSARETQYF. CDR3 nucleotide sequence: TGTGCCAGCAGCCAATTCAGCGCACGGGAGACCCAGTACTTC.

This chain links TRBV9 with TRBJ1-3, with 7 nucleotides matching TRBD1. The CDR3 contains 17 residues. CDR1 SGDLS and CDR2 YYNGEE come from the germline V gene. V shed 4 bases, J shed 0 bases, and the junction held 10 bases outside the gene matches. CDR3 in amino acids: CASSTWTGTDSGNTIYF. The CDR3 bases are TGTGCCAGCAGCACTTGGACAGGTACTGACTCTGGAAACACCATATATTTT.

The chain recombines TRBV5-1 with TRBJ2-7; D is undetermined. Germline V lookup: CDR1 SGHRS, CDR2 YFSETQ. The CDR3 is 13 amino acids. Trimming pared 4 bases from V and 0 bases from J, leaving 8 bases between. This CDR3 is CASSVDGSYEQYF. CDR3 in DNA: TGCGCCAGCAGCGTGGACGGCTCCTACGAGCAGTACTTC.

The rearrangement joins TRBV5-1 to TRBJ2-5; TRBD2 agrees at 13 bases. The CDR3 contains 17 residues. Trimming took 3 bases from V and 2 from J; bases not matched to a gene: 7. CDR1 and CDR2 (germline): SGHRS, YFSETQ. For the CDR3, the DNA is TGCGCCAGCAGCTGGACGACTAGCGGGGGGCCTCAAGAGACCCAGTACTTC. It yields the protein CASSWTTSGGPQETQYF. Supplemented by reference TRBV5-1 and TRBJ2-5, the full variable domain reads KAGVTQTPRYLIKTRGQQVTLSCSPISGHRSVSWYQQTPGQGLQFLFEYFSETQRNKGNFPGRFSGRQFSNSRSEMNVSTLELGDSALYLCASSWTTSGGPQETQYFGPGTRLLVL.

This chain uses TRBV19 with TRBJ1-1; TRBD1 aligns across 9 bases. The CDR3 contains 16 residues. The V segment lost 2 bases and the J segment 5 bases; nucleotides outside the gene matches: 9. Germline CDR1 LNHDA, CDR2 SQIVND (reference sequence). Here the CDR3 reads CASSIRRTGVRTEAFF. The CDR3 nucleotides read TGTGCCAGTAGTATAAGGAGGACAGGGGTTAGGACTGAAGCTTTCTTT.

The chain employs TRBV4-1 and TRBJ2-5, with 8 bases that match TRBD2. Germline loops: CDR1 MGHRA, CDR2 YSYEKL. The CDR3 is 18 residues long. V lost 4 bases and J lost 2; bases outside the gene matches: 15. The chain's CDR3 is CASSPSDGGASGQETQYF. CDR3 DNA: TGCGCCAGCAGCCCTTCCGACGGGGGGGCCAGTGGGCAAGAGACCCAGTACTTC.

The chain has TRBV29-1 and TRBJ2-4, with a weak D call TRBD2 (5 bases). The CDR3 is 12 amino acids. Trimming removed 3 bases from V and 12 bases from J, with 15 bases in between. Germline CDR1 and CDR2: SQVTM and ANQGSEA. The CDR3 DNA reads TGCAGCGTTGAGCAGAATGAGGGCTATCAGTACTTC. This translates into CSVEQNEGYQYF.

The rearrangement joins TRBV19 to TRBJ1-1, with D unclear. Germline loops: CDR1 LNHDA, CDR2 SQIVND (reference sequence). The CDR3 contains 11 residues. Trimming took 8 bases from V and 5 from J, leaving 9 bases between them. In DNA, the CDR3 is TGTGCCAGTCTGAGGGAAACTGAAGCTTTCTTT. Residues: CASLRETEAFF.

The genes are TRBV5-1 and TRBJ2-5, with 12 bases aligning to TRBD2. V lost 0 bases and J lost 1; bases outside the gene matches: 1. There are 16 residues in the CDR3. CDR1 is SGHRS and CDR2 is YFSETQ in the germline V gene. The CDR3: CASSLVTSGGQETQYF. CDR3 DNA sequence: TGCGCCAGCAGCTTGGTGACTAGCGGGGGCCAAGAGACCCAGTACTTC.

The chain combines TRBV5-5 with TRBJ1-2; D uncertain. CDR3 length: 15 amino acids. Germline V lookup: CDR1 SGHKS, CDR2 YYEKEE (reference sequence). V lost 1 base and J 1 base, leaving 11 bases between the germline ends. CDR3 amino acids: CASSLHPSRNYGYTF. As DNA, the CDR3 is TGTGCCAGCAGCTTGCATCCGAGCCGTAACTATGGCTACACCTTC.

The chain has TRBV11-3 and TRBJ2-1; no clear D. The CDR3 has 15 residues. Germline CDR1 and CDR2: SGHNT and YENEEA. V was pared by 2 bases and J by 0 bases, with 8 bases between. CDR3 nucleotide sequence: TGTGCCAGCAGCTTAACTCCTAACTCCTACAATGAGCAGTTCTTC. It yields the protein CASSLTPNSYNEQFF.

The sample holds one count of this clone. This chain connects TRBV19 to TRBJ2-3; tentatively, D is TRBD1 (6 bases). The CDR3 sequence is 14 residues long. Per the germline V gene, CDR1 is LNHDA and CDR2 is SQIVND (reference sequence). Deletions cut 7 bases from V and 2 bases from J, with 13 bases between. The CDR3 loop is CASNRGQNTDTQYF. In nucleotides, the CDR3 is TGTGCCAGTAATCGCGGACAGAACACAGATACGCAGTATTTT.

The chain's CDR3 is CASSPTSGGAEETQYF. For the CDR3, the DNA is TGTGCCAGCAGCCCGACTAGCGGGGGGGCCGAAGAGACCCAGTACTTC. The chain uses TRBV5-4 and TRBJ2-5; 14 bases fit TRBD2. V gave up 4 bases and J gave up 3 bases; unmatched junction bases: 5. Germline V gene data show CDR1 as SGHNT and CDR2 as YYREEE (reference sequence). The CDR3 runs to 16 residues.

The rearrangement joins TRBV5-6 to TRBJ2-5; TRBD2 agrees at 7 bases. This CDR3 is 17 amino acids long. V gave up 2 bases and J gave up 2 bases; unmatched junction bases: 12. CDR1 is SGHDT, CDR2 YYEEEE, per germline. The CDR3 spells CASSFRQTGLHQETQYF. CDR3 sequence (DNA): TGTGCCAGCAGCTTTAGACAGACGGGACTACATCAAGAGACCCAGTACTTC. Full variable domain (missing parts from reference TRBV5-6 and TRBJ2-5): DAGVTQSPTHLIKTRGQQVTLRCSPKSGHDTVSWYQQALGQGPQFIFQYYEEEERQRGNFPDRFSGHQFPNYSSELNVNALLLGDSALYLCASSFRQTGLHQETQYFGPGTRLLVL.

The gene calls are TRBV10-2 and TRBJ1-1; no clear D gene. The V and J ends lost 1 base and 6 bases respectively, with 6 bases between them. This CDR3 region has 12 residues. CDR1 is WSHSY and CDR2 is SAAADI in the germline V gene. As DNA, the CDR3 is TGCGCCAGCAGTGAGTTACGGTCTGAAGCTTTCTTT. Translation: CASSELRSEAFF.

The rearrangement links TRBV6-1 to TRBJ1-5, with D possibly TRBD1 on 6 matching bases. CDR1 is MNHNS, CDR2 SASEGT, per germline. This CDR3 is built from 14 residues. V gave up 7 bases and J gave up 0 bases, with 10 bases separating them. Written as DNA, the CDR3 is TGTGCCAGCACCATACAGGGTAGCAATCAGCCCCAGCATTTT. This codes for CASTIQGSNQPQHF.

About this clone: One junction end disagrees with the germline gene, perhaps due to a read error. The chain has TRBV13 and TRBJ1-3; a weak D match, TRBD1 (5 bases). The CDR3 spans 12 residues. CDR1 is PRHDT, CDR2 FYEKMQ, per germline (reference sequence). The CDR3 region has the DNA TGTGCCAGCAGCTCAGGGATGGAGGGGTTGTCTTTT. Protein sequence: CASSSGMEGLSF. Full variable domain (outside the CDR3, taken from reference TRBV13 and TRBJ1-3): AAGVIQSPRHLIKEKRETATLKCYPIPRHDTVYWYQQGPGQDPQFLISFYEKMQSDKGSIPDRFSAQQFSDYHSELNMSSLELGDSALYFCASSSGMEGLSFGEGSWLTVV.

The chain links TRBV5-1 to TRBJ1-3; weak D call: TRBD1 (5 bases). Germline V CDR1 and CDR2: SGHRS, YFSETQ. This CDR3 is built from 16 residues. V lost 0 bases, J lost 1 base, and 11 bases lay in between. The chain's CDR3 is CASSLETRDSGNTIYF. CDR3 DNA: TGCGCCAGCAGCTTGGAGACCAGGGATTCTGGAAACACCATATATTTT.

The chain uses TRBV6-5 and TRBJ2-7; a possible D gene is TRBD2 (6 bases). This CDR3 has 12 residues. The germline V gene encodes CDR1 MNHEY and CDR2 SVGAGI. The germline V and J ends were trimmed by 5 bases and 4 bases, with 9 bases remaining between them. CDR3 amino acids: CASSERGYEQYF. DNA of the CDR3: TGTGCCAGCAGTGAACGGGGGTACGAGCAGTACTTC.

This chain joins TRBV19 and TRBJ1-2, with D tentatively TRBD1 (6 bases). Germline lookup yields CDR1 LNHDA and CDR2 SQIVND (reference sequence). V was trimmed by 0 bases and J by 5 bases, leaving 16 bases between them. The CDR3 is 16 amino acids. As DNA, the CDR3 is TGTGCCAGTAGTATAGATGCCGCCAGGGGTGGTTATGGCTACACCTTC. It encodes CASSIDAARGGYGYTF.

This clone is termed medium-sized. The chain couples TRBV2 to TRBJ2-7; 7 positions match TRBD1. The germline CDR1 and CDR2 sequences are SNHLY and FYNNEI. The CDR3 contains 12 residues. The trim removed 3 bases at V and 5 bases at J, leaving 1 base unmatched. CDR3 nucleotides: TGTGCCAGCAGTGAGGGACAGAACGAGCAGTACTTC. Protein: CASSEGQNEQYF.

V usage is TRBV5-1 and J usage is TRBJ2-1; D unclear. Germline V gives CDR1 SGHRS, CDR2 YFSETQ. This CDR3 has 15 amino acids. Trimming stripped 2 bases from V and 3 bases from J, with 12 bases between. CDR3 loop: CASSFHSGGYNEQFF. Here the CDR3 DNA reads TGCGCCAGCAGCTTCCATTCTGGCGGCTACAATGAGCAGTTCTTC.